Below, one T cell receptor beta chain is given with its context. Assay used: immunoSEQ multiplex PCR; TCRdb lists only in-frame clones, some missing. Of around 160,000 clones in the sample, 80% to 90% were seen once. This record comes from a study of blood T cell repertoires in COVID-19. Study in general: The samples span acute and convalescent COVID-19 from the United States, Italy and Spain. T cells, B-cell-depleted T cells, or PBMCs supplied cDNA or gDNA.

Trimming removed 5 bases from V and 7 bases from J, with 11 bases in between. The CDR3 is made up of 13 amino acids. The germline gives CDR1 SNHLY, CDR2 FYNNEI. The chain is built from TRBV2 and TRBJ1-4; D possibly corresponds to TRBD1 (6 bases). Sequenced: peripheral blood. The source is a man aged 80 or over with acute or convalescent COVID-19. CDR3 in amino acids: CASSLRDTEKLFF. In DNA, the CDR3 is TGTGCCAGCAGTCTAAGGGACACTGAAAAACTGTTTTTT.